This is a list of T cell receptor beta chains from one sample in a study of blood T cell repertoires in COVID-19. Profiled with immunoSEQ multiplex PCR; TCRdb holds only in-frame clones, not every one. The sample lists more than 250,000 clones, 80% to 90% seen once, with 1% in the top ten. Sequencing used peripheral blood. These receptors originate from a man in his forties or fifties with active or convalescent COVID-19. Each CDR3 is given with its conserved first and last residue. The D gene is left open where the match is weak. Clone sizes are given selectively: once, few, many, or a class where the clone is expanded.

D: NA
size: once
J: TRBJ2-5
V: TRBV4-3
CDR3: CASSPEAAGARETQYF
DNA: TGCGCCAGCAGCCCAGAGGCGGCGGGGGCCCGGGAGACCCAGTACTTC

D: TRBD1
size: NA
J: TRBJ1-2
V: TRBV28
CDR3: CASRNTGGGYGYTF
DNA: TGTGCCAGCCGAAATACAGGGGGCGGGTATGGCTACACCTTC

D: NA
size: NA
J: TRBJ1-6
V: TRBV7-2
CDR3: CASSPNPLGNLPLHF
DNA: TGTGCCAGCAGCCCTAACCCCCTCGGTAATTTACCCCTCCACTTT

D: NA
size: NA
J: TRBJ1-1
V: TRBV28
CDR3: CASRDSRNTEAFF
DNA: TGTGCCAGCAGAGACAGCCGGAACACTGAAGCTTTCTTT

D: TRBD1
size: few
J: TRBJ1-2
V: TRBV30
CDR3: CAWDRQGGGYTF
DNA: TGTGCCTGGGACAGACAGGGTGGAGGCTACACCTTC

D: NA
size: NA
J: TRBJ2-7
V: TRBV19
CDR3: CASSMRQLDSYEQYF
DNA: TGTGCCAGTAGTATGAGACAGCTAGACTCCTACGAGCAGTACTTC

D: NA
size: NA
J: TRBJ1-6
V: TRBV7-9
CDR3: CASSLDGYSPLHF
DNA: TGTGCCAGCAGCTTAGACGGGTATTCACCCCTCCACTTT

D: TRBD1
size: NA
J: TRBJ2-7
V: TRBV4-3
CDR3: CASSRAGGGYEQYF
DNA: TGCGCCAGCAGCCGCGCAGGGGGCGGCTACGAGCAGTACTTC

D: NA
size: NA
J: TRBJ1-2
V: TRBV19
CDR3: CASSPGRGTYGYTF
DNA: TGTGCCAGTAGTCCCGGTCGGGGTACCTATGGCTACACCTTC

D: NA
size: NA
J: TRBJ1-6
V: TRBV2
CDR3: CASSFDRSSYNSPLHF
DNA: TGTGCCAGCAGTTTCGACAGGAGCTCCTATAATTCACCCCTCCACTTT